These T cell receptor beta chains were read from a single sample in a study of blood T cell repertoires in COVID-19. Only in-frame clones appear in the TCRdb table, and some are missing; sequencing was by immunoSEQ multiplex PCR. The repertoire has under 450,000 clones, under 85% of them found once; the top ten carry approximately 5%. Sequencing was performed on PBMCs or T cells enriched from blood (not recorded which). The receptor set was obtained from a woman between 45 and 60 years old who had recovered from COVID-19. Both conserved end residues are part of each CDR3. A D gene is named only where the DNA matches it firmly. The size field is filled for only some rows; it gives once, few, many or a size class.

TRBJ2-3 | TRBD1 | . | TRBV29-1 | TGCAGCGCTCTCCTCTACCGAGGGGGCCCAGATACGCAGTATTTT | CSALLYRGGPDTQYF
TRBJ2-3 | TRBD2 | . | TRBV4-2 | TGTGCCAGCAAAAGACTAGCGGGAGTGACAGATACGCAGTATTTT | CASKRLAGVTDTQYF
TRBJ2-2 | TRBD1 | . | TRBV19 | TGTGCCAGTAGTATTTTGGTGACAGGGTGGCCCGGGGAGCTGTTTTTT | CASSILVTGWPGELFF
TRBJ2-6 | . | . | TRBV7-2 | TGTGCCAGCAGCCCCCAGGGCGACCTTGCCAACGTCCTGACTTTC | CASSPQGDLANVLTF
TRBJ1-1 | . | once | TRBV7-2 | TGTGCCAGCAGCTTTCAGGGGACTGAAGCTTTCTTT | CASSFQGTEAFF
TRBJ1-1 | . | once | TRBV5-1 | TGCGCCAGCAGCTTGGCGACAGTGAACACTGAAGCTTTCTTT | CASSLATVNTEAFF
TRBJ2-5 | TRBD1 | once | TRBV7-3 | TGTGCCAGCAGCCGGACAGGCCAGGGGTTTCGTAAAGAGACCCAGTACTTC | CASSRTGQGFRKETQYF
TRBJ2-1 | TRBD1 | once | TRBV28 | TGTGCCAGCAGTTCCTCGGGGGACAGGGGGTTCTTC | CASSSSGDRGFF
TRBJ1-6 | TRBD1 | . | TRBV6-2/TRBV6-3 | TGTGCCAGCAGTTACCCGCCCGGGACAGGCAAAGGTGATTCACCCCTCCACTTT | CASSYPPGTGKGDSPLHF
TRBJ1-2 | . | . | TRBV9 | TGTGCCAGCAGCGTGGGCAGGAACTATGGCTACACCTTC | CASSVGRNYGYTF
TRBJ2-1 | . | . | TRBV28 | TGTGCCAGCGCCCCGACTAGAGAAGTCAATGAGCAGTTCTTC | CASAPTREVNEQFF
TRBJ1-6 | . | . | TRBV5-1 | TGCGCCAGCAGCTTAATGGGGACTTACAATTCACCCCTCCACTTT | CASSLMGTYNSPLHF
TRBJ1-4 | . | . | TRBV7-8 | TGTGCCAGCAGCTTAGGCACATCAGGGGAAAAACTGTTTTTT | CASSLGTSGEKLFF
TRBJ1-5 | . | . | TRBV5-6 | TGTGCCAGCAGCTTACGGACTGTAACCGTTAATCAGCCCCAGCATTTT | CASSLRTVTVNQPQHF
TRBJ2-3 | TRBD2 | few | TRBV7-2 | TGTGCCAGCAGCTCCACCACCGGGACTAGGCGTTTGAGCACAGATACGCAGTATTTT | CASSSTTGTRRLSTDTQYF
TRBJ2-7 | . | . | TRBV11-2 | TGTGCCAGCAGGCGGCTAAGCTCCTACGAGCAGTACTTC | CASRRLSSYEQYF
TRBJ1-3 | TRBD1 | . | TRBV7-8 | TGTGCCAGCAGCTGGGACAGGGGATCTGGAAACACCATATATTTT | CASSWDRGSGNTIYF
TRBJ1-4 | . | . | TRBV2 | TGTGCCAGCAGCCCCAGTTCAGGGGCTAATGAAAAACTGTTTTTT | CASSPSSGANEKLFF
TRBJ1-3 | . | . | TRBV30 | TGTGCCTGTATGACAGTGGGAAACACCATATATTTT | CACMTVGNTIYF
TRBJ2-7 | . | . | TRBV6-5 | TGTGCCAGCAGCGGACAGAGATACGAGCAGTACTTC | CASSGQRYEQYF
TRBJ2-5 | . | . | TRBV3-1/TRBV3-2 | TGTGCCAGCAGCCACCTGGGGCGGCAAGAGACCCAGTACTTC | CASSHLGRQETQYF
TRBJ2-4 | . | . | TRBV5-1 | TGCGCCAGCAGTTTAGAGGGGGAAGCCAAAAACATTCAGTACTTC | CASSLEGEAKNIQYF
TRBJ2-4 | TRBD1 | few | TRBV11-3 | TGTGCCAGCAGCCATACAGGGGAAAACATTCAGTACTTC | CASSHTGENIQYF
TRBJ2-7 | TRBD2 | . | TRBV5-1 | TGCGCCAGCAGCTTGGATCTAGCGGGGTTCTCCTACGAGCAGTACTTC | CASSLDLAGFSYEQYF
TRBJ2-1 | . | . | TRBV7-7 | TGTGCTAGCAGCTTCAGACTAGGCTCCTACAATGAGCAGTTCTTC | CASSFRLGSYNEQFF
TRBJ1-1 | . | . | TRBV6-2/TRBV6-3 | TGTGCCAGCAGCAGGACATTGGAGAACACTGAAGCTTTCTTT | CASSRTLENTEAFF
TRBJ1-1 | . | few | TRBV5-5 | TGTGCCAGCAGCCGATACGGACAGCCGAGAGCTTTCTTT | CASSRYGQPRAFF
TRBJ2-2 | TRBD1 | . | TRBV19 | TGTGCCAGTAGTATAGATTGGACAGGGCGCCCCAGCACCGGGGAGCTGTTTTTT | CASSIDWTGRPSTGELFF
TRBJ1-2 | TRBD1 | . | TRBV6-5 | TGTGCCAGCAGTCCTACGACAGGGCGGTATGGCTACACCTTC | CASSPTTGRYGYTF
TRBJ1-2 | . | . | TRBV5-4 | TGTGCCAGCACCCCCGGACGGGGCTATGGCTACACCTTC | CASTPGRGYGYTF
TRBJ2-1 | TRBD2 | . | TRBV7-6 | TGTGCCAGCAGCTTGAAGCGGGGGGCCCAAACTATCTACAATGAGCAGTTCTTC | CASSLKRGAQTIYNEQFF
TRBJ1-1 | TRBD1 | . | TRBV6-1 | TGTGCCAGCAGTGAGTCGACAGGGTCCGGCACTGAAGCTTTCTTT | CASSESTGSGTEAFF
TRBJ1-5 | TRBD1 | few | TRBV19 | TGTGCCAGTAGCCAGGACAGGGGCAATCAGCCCCAGCATTTT | CASSQDRGNQPQHF
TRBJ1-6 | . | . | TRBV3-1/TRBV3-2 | TGTGCCAGCAGCCAAGTGGCAGGGGATTCACCCCTCCACTTT | CASSQVAGDSPLHF
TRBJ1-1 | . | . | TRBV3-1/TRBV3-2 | TGTGCCAGCAGCCAGTCTCAGGCTGAAGCTTTCTTT | CASSQSQAEAFF
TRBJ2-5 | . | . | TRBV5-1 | TGCGCCAGCCGGGGGATTGAGACCCAGTACTTC | CASRGIETQYF
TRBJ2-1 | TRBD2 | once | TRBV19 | TGTGCCAGTAGTCCTGGGACTAGCGGGGTTAATAAGTTCTTC | CASSPGTSGVNKFF
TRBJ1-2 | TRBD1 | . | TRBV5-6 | TGTGCCAGCAGCTTTCTTGAGGGGGCGCAGTATGGCTACACCTTC | CASSFLEGAQYGYTF
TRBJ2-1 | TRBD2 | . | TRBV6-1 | TGTGCCAGCAGTGAGGTACTGGCTAGCGGGGGTTTCGAGCAGTTCTTC | CASSEVLASGGFEQFF
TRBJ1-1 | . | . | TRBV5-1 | TGCGCCAGCAGCTTGTGGTGGAGGGGTGGTTCGGGGAACACTGAAGCTTTCTTT | CASSLWWRGGSGNTEAFF
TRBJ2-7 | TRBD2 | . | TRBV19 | TGTGCCAGAGCGCCGGGACTAGCGGACCCTGTAGGCTACGAGCAGTACTTC | CARAPGLADPVGYEQYF
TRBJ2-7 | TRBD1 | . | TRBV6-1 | TGTGCCAGCAGTGAACAACCGGGACAGTTCCTAAGTCTGTACTTC | CASSEQPGQFLSLYF
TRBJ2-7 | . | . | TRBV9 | TGTGCCAGCAGCCCCGAATGGGAGCGGTCCTACGAGCAGTACTTC | CASSPEWERSYEQYF
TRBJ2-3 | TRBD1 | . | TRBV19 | TGTGCCAGTAGTATTCTCCCGGGACAGGGGTCAGATACGCAGTATTTT | CASSILPGQGSDTQYF
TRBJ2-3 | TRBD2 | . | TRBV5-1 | TGCGCCAGCAGCTTGGGATCTAGCGGGAACACAGATACGCAGTATTTT | CASSLGSSGNTDTQYF
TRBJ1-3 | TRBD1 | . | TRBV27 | TGTGCCAGCAGGGGTGTTAGACAGGGAAACTCTGGAAACACCATATATTTT | CASRGVRQGNSGNTIYF
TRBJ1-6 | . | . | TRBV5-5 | TGTGCCAGCAGCTCCTCCTTCAGTAATTCACCCCTCCACTTT | CASSSSFSNSPLHF
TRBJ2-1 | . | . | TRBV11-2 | TGTGCCAGCAGCTTAACAGACAGCTCCTACAATGAGCAGTTCTTC | CASSLTDSSYNEQFF
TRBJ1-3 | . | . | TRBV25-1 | TGTGCCAGCAGTGAATCCCCGACAGTCTTTTTTACTGGAAACACCATATATTTT | CASSESPTVFFTGNTIYF